This TCR beta chain was identified in a study of T cell responses to AZD1222 COVID-19 vaccine. Libraries were prepared by immunoSEQ multiplex PCR; TCRdb keeps only in-frame clonotypes and omits some of them. The table has 110,000 or so clones, approximately 90% seen once. As to this clone: Antigen specificity is unknown.

Study results and limitations: A reported finding is that nearly half of spike-specific TCRs target unmutated variant regions.

In germline, CDR1 is SQVTM, CDR2 ANQGSEA. The CDR3 consists of 12 residues. V dropped 7 bases and J dropped 4 bases, with 13 bases sitting between them. The rearrangement uses TRBV29-1 and TRBJ1-2, with D unclear. This sequence originates from an adult who received the AZD1222 COVID-19 vaccine. Sequencing was performed on peripheral blood, taken 28 days after the second AZD1222 dose. This CDR3 is CSAPLATYGYTF. In nucleotides, the CDR3 is TGCAGCGCCCCCCTGGCTACCTATGGCTACACCTTC.